This T cell receptor beta chain was profiled in a study of a mutant IDH1 vaccine in newly diagnosed glioma. A note on this clone: No antigen is known for it.

Libraries were prepared by immunoSEQ multiplex PCR; TCRdb keeps only in-frame clonotypes and omits some of them. The sample has over 50,000 clones, 90% seen once. Germline values: CDR1 MNHEY, CDR2 SMNVEV (reference sequence). CDR3 length equals 13 residues. The V end was cut by 0 bases, the J end by 15 bases, with 15 bases between. Time point meaning: week 5, during vaccination. Every vaccine dose comprised 300 ug of mutant IDH1 20-mer peptide plus topical imiquimod. This chain uses TRBV27 with TRBJ2-1, with D unresolved. Source: PBMCs, taken from a glioma patient whose treatment included an IDH1 peptide vaccine. This TCR was recovered from a middle-aged woman with glioma. CDR3: CASSLSDSLVLFF. Here the CDR3 DNA reads TGTGCCAGCAGTTTATCCGACTCCTTGGTACTGTTCTTC.